The clone carrying this T cell receptor beta chain was recorded only once. Antigen: not known. Germline V gene sequence: CDR1 SGHRS, CDR2 YFSETQ. The CDR3 runs to 16 residues. The V gene end was trimmed by 2 bases and the J gene end by 3 bases; junction bases not matched to a gene: 6. The study drew the donors from its roughly 120-subject validation cohort, separate from the roughly 700-subject first cohort. This specimen comes from a study of cytomegalovirus exposure and HLA in healthy donors. Study conclusions and caveats: The listing of about 150 TCR beta chains classed them as cytomegalovirus-associated. Some public TCRs appeared in many individuals, while most sequences were rare. In the 130 or so validation repertoires, a later analysis found that first-cohort TCR clusters tended to co-occur.

Here immunoSEQ multiplex PCR was the method, and the copy in TCRdb shows in-frame clones only, minus some. The sample lists 90,000 or so clones; roughly 96% were seen once. This sequence joins TRBV5-1 and TRBJ2-3; 10 bases are shared with TRBD2. Sequenced material: PBMCs. This TCR was recovered from a man aged 18 to 29 in good health and CMV-seronegative. The CDR3 spells CASSFLLAGSTDTQYF. DNA for the CDR3: TGCGCCAGCAGCTTTCTACTAGCGGGAAGTACAGATACGCAGTATTTT. Supplemented by reference TRBV5-1 and TRBJ2-3, the full variable domain reads KAGVTQTPRYLIKTRGQQVTLSCSPISGHRSVSWYQQTPGQGLQFLFEYFSETQRNKGNFPGRFSGRQFSNSRSEMNVSTLELGDSALYLCASSFLLAGSTDTQYFGPGTRLTVL.